The present TCR beta chain was sequenced within a study of blood T cells in healthy people across ages. For the second PCR, which ran for about 6 to 11 cycles, a sample-barcoded 5' primer and a J-beta primer mix were used. One entry per CDR3 protein, called by TCRdb with MiXCR from the 5' RACE reads. The data show approximately 320,000 distinct CDR3 sequences, around 27% seen once. In its sample, this clonotype was seen once. This CDR3 spans 11 amino acids. Trimming cost V 3 bases and J 14 bases, with 15 bases left between them. CDR1 DFQATT and CDR2 SNEGSKA come from the germline V gene (reference sequence).

Material for sequencing was blood. The chain couples TRBV20-1 to TRBJ2-3; D gene ambiguous. The clonotype comes from a woman in her sixties or seventies in good health. CDR3 in DNA: TGCAGTGCTAGGGGTGAAAATAAGCTGTATTTT. Amino acid sequence: CSARGENKLYF.